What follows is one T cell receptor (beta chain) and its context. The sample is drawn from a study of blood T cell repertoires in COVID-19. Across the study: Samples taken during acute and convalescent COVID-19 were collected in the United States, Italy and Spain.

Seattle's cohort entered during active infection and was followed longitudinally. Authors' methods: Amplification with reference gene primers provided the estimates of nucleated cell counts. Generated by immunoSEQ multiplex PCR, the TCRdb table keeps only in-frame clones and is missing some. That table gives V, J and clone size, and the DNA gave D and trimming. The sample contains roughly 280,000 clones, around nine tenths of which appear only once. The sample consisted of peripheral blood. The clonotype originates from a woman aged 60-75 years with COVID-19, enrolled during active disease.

The CDR3 DNA reads TGTGCCAGCAGTTCTGCAGCGGGAGGTTTGAATGAGCAGTTCTTC. Its protein product is CASSSAAGGLNEQFF. The genes are TRBV6-2 or TRBV6-3 and TRBJ2-1; TRBD2 matches 9 bases. Germline V gene lookup returns CDR1 MNHEY and CDR2 SVGEGT. The J segment lost 7 bases and the V segment lost 4 bases, leaving 8 bases of the junction unmatched. This CDR3 comprises 15 residues.